This is a list of T cell receptor beta chains from one sample in a study of blood T cell repertoires in COVID-19. Profiled with immunoSEQ multiplex PCR; TCRdb holds only in-frame clones, not every one. The sample includes 200,000 to 300,000 clones, 80% to 90% of them seen just once. Sequencing was carried out using peripheral blood. The receptors were gathered from a man in his fifties or sixties with acute or convalescent COVID-19. Each CDR3 is given with its conserved first and last residue. D genes are given only for firm matches. Clone size is not always given. Where it is, it says once, few, many or a class for expanded clones.

j_call,v_call,clone_size,d_call,cdr3_aa,cdr3_nt
TRBJ1-5,TRBV7-2,NA,NA,CASSEQLAINQPQHF,TGTGCCAGCAGCGAGCAATTAGCGATAAATCAGCCCCAGCATTTT
TRBJ2-3,TRBV5-1,once,TRBD1,CASSLGGQSTDTQYF,TGCGCCAGCAGCTTGGGGGGACAGAGCACAGATACGCAGTATTTT
TRBJ1-4,TRBV19,NA,TRBD1,CASSPTGQLVEKLFF,TGTGCCAGTAGCCCAACGGGACAGTTAGTTGAAAAACTGTTTTTT
TRBJ1-2,TRBV25-1,once,NA,CASSEPTGSYGYTF,TGTGCCAGCAGTGAACCAACAGGGAGTTATGGCTACACCTTC
TRBJ2-7,TRBV20-1,NA,TRBD2,CSALGGEQYF,TGCAGTGCCTTGGGGGGGGAGCAGTACTTC
TRBJ2-2,TRBV28,NA,TRBD1,CASSLIQGPNTGELFF,TGTGCCAGCAGTTTAATACAGGGGCCCAACACCGGGGAGCTGTTTTTT
TRBJ1-6,TRBV11-2,few,NA,CASSLVTGYNSPLHF,TGTGCCAGCAGCTTAGTAACAGGGTATAATTCACCCCTCCACTTT
TRBJ1-5,TRBV10-2,NA,NA,CASSREGKPQHF,TGCGCCAGCAGCAGGGAGGGGAAGCCCCAGCATTTT
TRBJ2-1,TRBV4-1,NA,TRBD1,CASSHDDPGQVWFF,TGCGCCAGCAGCCACGACGACCCGGGACAGGTGTGGTTCTTC
TRBJ2-3,TRBV27,NA,TRBD1,CASSLGVTGEDTQYF,TGTGCCAGCAGTTTAGGGGTGACAGGGGAAGATACGCAGTATTTT
TRBJ1-6,TRBV4-1,NA,NA,CASSQEVNSPLPLHF,TGCGCCAGCAGCCAAGAGGTAAACAGTCCGTTGCCCCTCCACTTT
TRBJ1-1,TRBV12-3/TRBV12-4,few,NA,CASSFEGAKAFF,TGTGCCAGCAGTTTTGAGGGAGCCAAAGCTTTCTTT
TRBJ1-6,TRBV7-2,NA,NA,CASSPSGQSYNSPLHF,TGTGCCAGCAGCCCGAGCGGGCAGTCCTATAATTCACCCCTCCACTTT
TRBJ2-3,TRBV6-2/TRBV6-3,NA,NA,CASSYQREHNTDTQYF,TGTGCCAGCAGTTACCAGAGGGAACATAACACAGATACGCAGTATTTT
TRBJ1-4,TRBV28,NA,TRBD1,CASSLMDRAGEKLFF,TGTGCCAGCAGTCTCATGGACAGGGCTGGGGAAAAACTGTTTTTT
TRBJ1-1,TRBV18,NA,TRBD1,CASSPQQGENTEAFF,TGTGCCAGCTCACCTCAACAGGGGGAGAACACTGAAGCTTTCTTT
TRBJ1-5,TRBV14,NA,TRBD1,CASSQTELDRRPSSRNQPQHF,TGTGCCAGCAGCCAAACAGAATTGGACAGGCGGCCCTCTTCGCGCAATCAGCCCCAGCATTTT
TRBJ2-5,TRBV18,NA,NA,CASSPQGGFETQYF,TGTGCCAGCTCACCACAAGGAGGCTTCGAGACCCAGTACTTC
TRBJ2-7,TRBV5-1,once,TRBD2,CASSLRTGTSGYEQYF,TGCGCCAGCAGCTTGAGGACCGGGACTAGCGGTTACGAGCAGTACTTC
TRBJ2-1,TRBV30,NA,NA,CAWSVHAYNEQFF,TGTGCCTGGAGTGTACACGCCTACAATGAGCAGTTCTTC
TRBJ2-6,TRBV7-8,NA,NA,CASSPSVLQSSGANVLTF,TGTGCCAGCAGCCCTTCGGTGCTACAGAGCTCTGGGGCCAACGTCCTGACTTTC
TRBJ1-1,TRBV2,NA,NA,CASNRGIGEAFF,TGTGCCAGCAACCGGGGTATCGGTGAAGCTTTCTTT
TRBJ1-4,TRBV9,NA,NA,CASSVAYGPVEKLFF,TGTGCCAGCAGCGTCGCCTACGGTCCTGTTGAAAAACTGTTTTTT
TRBJ2-7,TRBV19,NA,TRBD1,CASSPPVQGARYEQYF,TGTGCCAGTAGTCCTCCCGTCCAGGGGGCGAGGTACGAGCAGTACTTC
TRBJ2-7,TRBV7-9,once,TRBD2,CASSPRVREGTYEQYF,TGTGCCAGCAGCCCCCGTGTGCGGGAGGGCACATACGAGCAGTACTTC
TRBJ2-5,TRBV5-6,once,NA,CASSHKRFPETQYF,TGTGCCAGCAGCCATAAGAGGTTCCCGGAGACCCAGTACTTC
TRBJ1-4,TRBV30,NA,NA,CAGLQYPREKLFF,TGTGCCGGGTTACAGTACCCTCGTGAAAAACTGTTTTTT
TRBJ1-4,TRBV3-1/TRBV3-2,NA,NA,CASSQILQFNEKLFF,TGTGCCAGCAGCCAAATCTTACAGTTTAATGAAAAACTGTTTTTT
TRBJ2-1,TRBV7-9,once,NA,CASSLVYLEQFF,TGTGCCAGCAGCTTAGTGTATCTTGAGCAGTTCTTC
TRBJ1-1,TRBV2,NA,NA,CAITEWGRSDTEAFF,TGTGCCATCACCGAATGGGGCAGGTCGGACACTGAAGCTTTCTTT
TRBJ1-1,TRBV3-1/TRBV3-2,NA,NA,CASRQIDRREAFF,TGTGCCAGCAGACAAATCGACAGGAGGGAAGCTTTCTTT
TRBJ2-4,TRBV2,NA,NA,CASSVGQNIQYF,TGTGCCAGCAGTGTGGGGCAAAACATTCAGTACTTC
TRBJ2-5,TRBV11-3,once,NA,CASSLAPQGRSETQYF,TGTGCCAGCAGCTTAGCACCACAGGGGAGGTCGGAGACCCAGTACTTC
TRBJ1-2,TRBV2,NA,NA,CASSEVLGRSFYGYTF,TGTGCCAGCAGTGAAGTTCTGGGCCGATCTTTCTATGGCTACACCTTC
TRBJ2-7,TRBV27,NA,NA,CASRTGARESYEQYF,TGTGCCAGCAGAACGGGAGCCAGGGAGTCCTACGAGCAGTACTTC
TRBJ1-2,TRBV13,NA,NA,CASSLGRTVYGYTF,TGTGCCAGCAGCTTAGGCCGGACAGTCTATGGCTACACCTTC
TRBJ1-4,TRBV16,few,NA,CASSRSGSGYEKLFF,TGTGCCAGCAGCCGTTCGGGGTCAGGTTATGAAAAACTGTTTTTT
TRBJ1-5,TRBV30,NA,NA,CAWSVRGNQPQHF,TGTGCCTGGAGTGTACGGGGTAACCAGCCCCAGCATTTT
TRBJ1-6,TRBV30,NA,NA,CAWSAGSYNSPLHF,TGTGCCTGGAGTGCGGGCTCCTATAATTCACCCCTCCACTTT
TRBJ2-3,TRBV24-1,NA,NA,CATSAARAQTTDTQYF,TGTGCCACCAGTGCTGCTCGAGCGCAGACCACAGATACGCAGTATTTT
TRBJ2-7,TRBV7-9,NA,TRBD1,CASSSGTGAYEQYF,TGTGCCAGCAGCTCCGGGACAGGGGCTTACGAGCAGTACTTC
TRBJ1-1,TRBV4-1,NA,NA,CASRSRGNTEAFF,TGCGCCAGCCGGAGCAGGGGCAACACTGAAGCTTTCTTT
TRBJ1-3,TRBV19,NA,NA,CASRGLRGSSGNTIYF,TGTGCCAGTCGGGGTTTGCGGGGATCCTCCGGAAACACCATATATTTT